What follows are 3 T cell receptor beta chains derived from one specimen sequenced in a study of sequential checkpoint blockade in melanoma. Sequencing was performed with immunoSEQ multiplex PCR; in TCRdb, only in-frame clones are kept and a portion is missing. The sample has over 15,000 clones, 65% to 85% seen once. The treatment is: randomized to nivolumab then ipilimumab (arm A) or the reverse (arm B). The source was CD8+ T cells sorted from blood (inferred from file names), collected from a patient given nivolumab and ipilimumab in sequence. The origin of the receptors is a human donor with melanoma.

In this sample, this clone turned up a few times. The V gene is TRBV18, the J gene TRBJ1-1; 9 positions match TRBD1. This CDR3 contains 19 residues. Germline CDR1 and CDR2: KGHSH and LQKENI. The V and J ends lost 1 base and 0 bases, in that order; junction bases with no gene match: 12. The CDR3 DNA reads TGTGCCAGCTCACCACAAAGGGGACAGGGCTATTTTATGAACACTGAAGCTTTCTTT. Its translation: CASSPQRGQGYFMNTEAFF.

This clone was detected a few times. The chain uses TRBV7-3 and TRBJ1-2; the match to TRBD1 covers 9 bases. CDR1 and CDR2 from the germline V gene are SGHTA and FQGTGA. Trimming at V came to 4 bases and at J to 5 bases, leaving 8 bases not matched to a gene. This CDR3 contains 15 residues. The CDR3 sequence: CASSSRDRVGYGYTF. The CDR3 DNA sequence: TGTGCCAGCAGCTCCCGGGACAGGGTAGGGTATGGCTACACCTTC.

The chain is built from TRBV4-1 and TRBJ2-5; D perhaps matches TRBD1 (6 bases). The better agreement between TRBJ2-7 and the DNA end casts doubt on the J call. Looked up from germline, CDR1 is MGHRA and CDR2 is YSYEKL. This CDR3 is built from 16 residues. The CDR3 region has the DNA TGCGCCAGCAGCCAGGACTCCACAGGGAGCTCCTACGAGCAGTACTTC. Translating gives CASSQDSTGSSYEQYF.